This T cell receptor beta chain was recorded in a study of T-cell reconstitution after alpha-beta-depleted transplantation in children. Overall study findings and caveats: Among T cells one year after transplant, newly produced cells accounted for most counts and diversity. Alpha-beta T cells about two months after transplant reportedly derived from several hundred expanded graft clones. There were some patients whose high TCRbeta diversity at day 60 came from surviving recipient T cells and thymic progenitors.

There are many counts of this clonotype. Its antigen is not known. The CDR3 consists of 13 residues. The V end lost 4 bases, the J end lost 2 bases, and 7 bases lay between the germline ends. CDR1 is SGHTA, CDR2 FQGNSA, per germline. Unique molecular identifiers featured in how the TCRbeta library was prepared. TCRdb reanalysed the PCR reads using MiXCR and keeps one entry per CDR3 protein. In the table there are roughly 400,000 distinct CDR3 sequences, around two fifths of which are singletons. This clonotype was obtained from a girl aged 2-10 years with aplastic anemia, due to receive a stem cell transplant. This chain links TRBV7-2 with TRBJ2-3; D remains ambiguous. The sequenced sample was PBMCs, obtained before TCRalphabeta/CD19-depleted stem cell transplant. CDR3 loop: CASSSVYTDTQYF. Written as DNA, the CDR3 is TGTGCCAGCAGCTCCGTCTACACAGATACGCAGTATTTT.